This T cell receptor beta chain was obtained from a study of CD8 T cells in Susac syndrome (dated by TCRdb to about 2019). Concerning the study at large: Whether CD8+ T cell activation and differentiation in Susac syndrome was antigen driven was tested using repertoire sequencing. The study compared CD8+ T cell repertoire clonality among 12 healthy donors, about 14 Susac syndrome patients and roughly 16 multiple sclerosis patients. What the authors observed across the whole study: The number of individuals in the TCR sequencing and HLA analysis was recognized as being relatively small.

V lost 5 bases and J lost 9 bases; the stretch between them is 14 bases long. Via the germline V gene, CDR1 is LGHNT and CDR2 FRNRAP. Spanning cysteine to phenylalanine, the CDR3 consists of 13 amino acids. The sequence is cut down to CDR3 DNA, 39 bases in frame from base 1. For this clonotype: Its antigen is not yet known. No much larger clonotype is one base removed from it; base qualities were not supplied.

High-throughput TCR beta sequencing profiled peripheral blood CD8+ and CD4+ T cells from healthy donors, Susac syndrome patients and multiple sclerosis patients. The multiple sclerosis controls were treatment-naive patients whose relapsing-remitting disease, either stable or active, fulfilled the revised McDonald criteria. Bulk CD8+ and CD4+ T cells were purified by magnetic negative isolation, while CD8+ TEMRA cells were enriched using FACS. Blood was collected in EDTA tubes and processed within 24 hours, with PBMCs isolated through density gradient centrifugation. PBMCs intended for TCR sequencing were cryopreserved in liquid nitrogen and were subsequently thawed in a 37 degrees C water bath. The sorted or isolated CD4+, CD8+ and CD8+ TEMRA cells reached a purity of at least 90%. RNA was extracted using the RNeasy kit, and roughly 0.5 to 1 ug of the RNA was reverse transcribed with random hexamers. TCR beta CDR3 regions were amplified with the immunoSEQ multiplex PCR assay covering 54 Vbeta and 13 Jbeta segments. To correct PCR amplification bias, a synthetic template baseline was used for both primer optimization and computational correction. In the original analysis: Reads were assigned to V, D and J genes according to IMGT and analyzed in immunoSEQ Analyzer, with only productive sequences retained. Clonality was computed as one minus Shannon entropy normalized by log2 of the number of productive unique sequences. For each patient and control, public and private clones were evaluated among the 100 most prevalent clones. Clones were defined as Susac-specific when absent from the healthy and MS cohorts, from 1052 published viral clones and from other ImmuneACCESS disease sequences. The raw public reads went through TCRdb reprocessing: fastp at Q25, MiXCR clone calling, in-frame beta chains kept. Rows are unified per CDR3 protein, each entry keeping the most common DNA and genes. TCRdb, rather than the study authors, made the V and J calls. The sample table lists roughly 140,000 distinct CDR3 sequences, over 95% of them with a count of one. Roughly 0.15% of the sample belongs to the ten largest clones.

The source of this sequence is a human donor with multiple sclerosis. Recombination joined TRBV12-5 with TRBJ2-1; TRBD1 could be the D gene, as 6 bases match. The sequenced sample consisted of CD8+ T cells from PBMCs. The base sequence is TGTGCTAGTGGTCCGGACAGCCTCCGTGAGCAGTTCTTC. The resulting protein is CASGPDSLREQFF.